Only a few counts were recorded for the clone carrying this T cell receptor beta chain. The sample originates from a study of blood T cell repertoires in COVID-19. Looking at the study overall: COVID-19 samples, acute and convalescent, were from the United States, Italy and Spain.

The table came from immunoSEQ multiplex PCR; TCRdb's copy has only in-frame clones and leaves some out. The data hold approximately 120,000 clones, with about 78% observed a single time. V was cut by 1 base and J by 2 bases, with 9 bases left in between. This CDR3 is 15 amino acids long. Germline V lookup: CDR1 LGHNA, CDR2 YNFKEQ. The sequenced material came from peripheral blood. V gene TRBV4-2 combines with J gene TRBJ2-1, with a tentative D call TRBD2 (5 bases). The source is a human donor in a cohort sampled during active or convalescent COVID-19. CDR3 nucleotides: TGTGCCAGCAGCCAAGTCACTAGGACCTACAATGAGCAGTTCTTC. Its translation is CASSQVTRTYNEQFF.